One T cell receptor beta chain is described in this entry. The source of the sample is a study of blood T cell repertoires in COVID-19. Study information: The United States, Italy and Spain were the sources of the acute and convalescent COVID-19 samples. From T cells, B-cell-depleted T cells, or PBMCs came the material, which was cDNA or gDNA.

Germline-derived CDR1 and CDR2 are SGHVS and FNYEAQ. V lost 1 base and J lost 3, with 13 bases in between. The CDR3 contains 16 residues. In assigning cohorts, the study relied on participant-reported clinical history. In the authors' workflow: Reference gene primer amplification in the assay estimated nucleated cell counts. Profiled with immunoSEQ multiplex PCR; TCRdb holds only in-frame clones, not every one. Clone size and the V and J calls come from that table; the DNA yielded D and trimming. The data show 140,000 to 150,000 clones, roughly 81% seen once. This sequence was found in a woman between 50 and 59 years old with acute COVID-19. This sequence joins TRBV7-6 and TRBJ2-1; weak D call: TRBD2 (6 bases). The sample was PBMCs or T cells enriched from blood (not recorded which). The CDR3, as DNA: TGTGCCAGCAGCTTAGAAACGGGAGTGGTCTACAATGAGCAGTTCTTC. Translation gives CASSLETGVVYNEQFF.